The clone carrying this T cell receptor (beta chain) was counted only a few times. Antigen unknown. This sample stems from a study of cytomegalovirus exposure and HLA in healthy donors. Profiling relied on immunoSEQ multiplex PCR, and the TCRdb table lists in-frame clones only, not all of them. The data contain around 60,000 clones, almost 97% of them singletons. The donors formed part of the approximately 120-subject validation cohort, distinct from the approximately 630-subject first cohort. Study-wide findings and caveats: In vitro, three CMV-associated chains proved specific for CMV antigens. According to the study, approximately 150 TCR beta chains were cytomegalovirus-associated. Reported performance of the classifier showed diagnosis of cytomegalovirus status with high specificity and sensitivity.

V was pared by 0 bases and J by 6 bases, with 6 bases of the junction left unmatched. CDR1 MRHNA and CDR2 SNTAGT come from the germline V gene. The CDR3 totals 16 residues. The V and J genes are TRBV6-4 and TRBJ2-3, with 10 bases lining up with TRBD2. The sequencing input was PBMCs. The TCR comes from a woman aged 18-35 years in good health and CMV-seronegative. The chain's CDR3 is CASSDSMASGSDTQYF. As DNA, the CDR3 is TGTGCCAGCAGTGACTCGATGGCTAGCGGGAGTGATACGCAGTATTTT.